The entry below gives a single TCR beta chain sequence along with its context. What it recognizes is unknown. CDR1 and CDR2 (germline): MDHEN, SYDVKM. Trimming stripped 1 base from V and 0 bases from J, with 12 bases between. The CDR3 totals 16 residues. Documented treatment: roughly nine-day PBMC culture with coronavirus spike peptide pools or control peptides (ViraFEST assay). Dates of positive PCR ran from March to December 2020, before US Alpha, Beta and Delta variants. The record originates from a study of vaccination and CD4 T cells after COVID-19. For the study at large: The convalescents, six males and four females, included two who were Hispanic. Overlapping spike peptides of SARS-CoV-2, HCoV-NL63, HCoV-OC43 and HCoV-229E stimulated the cells.

Cultured CD4+ T cell DNA underwent sequencing with the Oncomine TCR Beta short-read assay. MiXCR was run by TCRdb on the PCR reads, yielding one entry per CDR3 protein. Of more than 20,000 distinct CDR3 sequences in the sample, about 40% are singletons; the top ten hold approximately 7.6%. The receptor was isolated from a human donor who had recovered from COVID-19. The rearrangement uses TRBV28 and TRBJ1-1; D remains ambiguous. Material: CD4+ T cells from blood, cultured in vitro. CDR3 in amino acids: CASSLSSATVNTEAFF. CDR3 DNA sequence: TGTGCCAGCAGTTTATCCTCCGCGACGGTGAACACTGAAGCTTTCTTT.